Given below is one TCR beta chain in context. The length of the CDR3 is 16 residues. J gave up 2 bases and V 4 bases, and 6 bases lay outside the gene matches. CDR1 is SGHDN, CDR2 FVKESK, per germline. Original handling: Nucleated cell counts were estimated from reference gene primer amplification. Clones were read by immunoSEQ multiplex PCR, and TCRdb kept only the in-frame ones, dropping some. That table is the source of V, J and clone size, and D and trimming were worked out from the DNA. The sample includes 65,000 to 70,000 clones, around 87% of them seen just once. The record originates from a study of blood T cell repertoires in COVID-19. Study-wide context: Italy, Spain and the United States were the sources of the convalescent and acute COVID-19 samples. T cells, B-cell-depleted T cells, or PBMCs supplied cDNA or gDNA.

Sequencing was carried out using peripheral blood. This TCR came from a man between 45 and 60 years old with active COVID-19. This chain links TRBV14 with TRBJ1-3; 9 bases are shared with TRBD1. The CDR3 coding sequence is TGTGCCAGCAGCCCTCGGGGACAGGGAACTGGAAACACCATATATTTT. It translates to CASSPRGQGTGNTIYF.